This T cell receptor (beta chain) was retrieved from a study of technical replicates of blood from a handful of donors. Sequenced by immunoSEQ multiplex PCR; TCRdb stores in-frame clones only, minus some. Of 70,000 to 85,000 clones listed, roughly 97% are singletons. CDR1 is SGHTA, CDR2 FQGNSA, per germline. The CDR3 is made up of 17 amino acids. V gave up 3 bases and J gave up 2 bases; unmatched junction bases: 11. The chain couples TRBV7-2 to TRBJ2-3; TRBD2 matches at 7 bases. The material sequenced was T cells isolated from PBMCs. The sequence derives from a human donor in good health. CDR3 residues: CASSFRWQRDATDTQYF. The CDR3 DNA reads TGTGCCAGCAGCTTCCGGTGGCAGCGGGACGCCACAGATACGCAGTATTTT.